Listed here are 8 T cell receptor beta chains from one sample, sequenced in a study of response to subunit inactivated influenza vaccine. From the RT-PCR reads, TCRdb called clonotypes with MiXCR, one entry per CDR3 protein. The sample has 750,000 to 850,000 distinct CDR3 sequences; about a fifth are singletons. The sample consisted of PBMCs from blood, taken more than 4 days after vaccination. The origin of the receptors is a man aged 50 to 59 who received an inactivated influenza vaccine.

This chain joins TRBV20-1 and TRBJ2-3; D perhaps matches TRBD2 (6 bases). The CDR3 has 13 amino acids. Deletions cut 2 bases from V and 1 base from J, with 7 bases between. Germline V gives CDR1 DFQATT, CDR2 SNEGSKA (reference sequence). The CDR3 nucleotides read TGCAGTGCTAGAATAGCGGGCACAGATACGCAGTATTTT. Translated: CSARIAGTDTQYF.

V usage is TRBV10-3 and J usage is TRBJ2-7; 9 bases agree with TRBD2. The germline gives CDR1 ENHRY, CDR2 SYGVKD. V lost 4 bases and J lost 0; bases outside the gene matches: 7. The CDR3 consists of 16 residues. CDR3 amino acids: CAISVYGSGSSYEQYF. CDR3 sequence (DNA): TGTGCCATCAGTGTTTACGGTAGCGGGAGCTCCTACGAGCAGTACTTC.

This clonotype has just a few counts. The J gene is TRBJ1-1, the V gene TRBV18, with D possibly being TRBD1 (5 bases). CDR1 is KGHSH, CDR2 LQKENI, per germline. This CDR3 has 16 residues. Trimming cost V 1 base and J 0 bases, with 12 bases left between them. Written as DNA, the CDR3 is TGTGCCAGCTCACCACGGTCGCAGGACATGAACACTGAAGCTTTCTTT. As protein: CASSPRSQDMNTEAFF. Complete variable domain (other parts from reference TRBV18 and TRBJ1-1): NAGVMQNPRHLVRRRGQEARLRCSPMKGHSHVYWYRQLPEEGLKFMVYLQKENIIDESGMPKERFSAEFPKEGPSILRIQQVVRGDSAAYFCASSPRSQDMNTEAFFGQGTRLTVV.

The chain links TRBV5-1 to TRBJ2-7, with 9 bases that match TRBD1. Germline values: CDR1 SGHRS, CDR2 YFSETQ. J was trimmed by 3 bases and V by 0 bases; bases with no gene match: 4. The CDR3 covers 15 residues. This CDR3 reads CASSLDGTGHYEQYF. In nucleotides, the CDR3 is TGCGCCAGCAGCTTGGACGGGACAGGGCACTACGAGCAGTACTTC.

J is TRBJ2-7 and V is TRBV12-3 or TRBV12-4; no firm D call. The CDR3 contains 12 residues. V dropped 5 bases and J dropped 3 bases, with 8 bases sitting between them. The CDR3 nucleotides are TGTGCCAGCAGTATGGGATTCTACGAGCAGTACTTC. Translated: CASSMGFYEQYF.

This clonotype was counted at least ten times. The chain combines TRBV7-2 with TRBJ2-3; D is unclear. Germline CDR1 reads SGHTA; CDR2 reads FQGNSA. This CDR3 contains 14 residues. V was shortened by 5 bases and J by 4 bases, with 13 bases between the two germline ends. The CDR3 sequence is CASSPQRGADTQYF. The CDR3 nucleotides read TGTGCCAGCAGCCCCCAACGTGGGGCAGATACGCAGTATTTT.

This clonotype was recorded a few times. Here the CDR3 reads CASSPQDRTMNTEAFF. For the CDR3, the DNA is TGTGCCAGCAGTCCTCAGGACAGGACCATGAACACTGAAGCTTTCTTT. The rearrangement links TRBV12-3 or TRBV12-4 to TRBJ1-1; 7 bases map to TRBD1. Trimming removed 5 bases from V and 0 bases from J; junction bases left unmatched: 9. The CDR3 is 16 residues long.

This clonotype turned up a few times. The CDR3 DNA follows: TGTGCCAGCAGTTTATCGTCACCGCTTCGAGTAGGTAGCGGGGCCGGGGAGCAGTACTTC. Amino acids: CASSLSSPLRVGSGAGEQYF. V usage is TRBV27 and J usage is TRBJ2-7; 8 bases map to TRBD2. V trimming: 0 bases; J trimming: 7 bases; junction bases outside the gene matches: 23. The length of the CDR3 is 20 residues. Germline CDR1 MNHEY, CDR2 SMNVEV (reference sequence).